Listed below are T cell receptor beta chains from one sample, sequenced in a study of cytomegalovirus exposure and HLA in healthy donors. Assay used: immunoSEQ multiplex PCR; TCRdb lists only in-frame clones, some missing. The table lists about 140,000 clones, roughly 80% of them singletons. Specimen: PBMCs. These TCRs come from a female donor in good health and CMV-seronegative. Each CDR3 is given with its conserved first and last residue. Fields, in order: J gene, D gene, clone size, V gene, CDR3 DNA, CDR3 protein. A D gene is named only where the DNA matches it firmly. Size tells how often a clone was seen (once, few, many) or the class of an expanded clone, and some rows leave it out.

TRBJ1-2	.	few	TRBV7-6	TGTGCCAGCAGCCCCAGGGACATGGATGGCTACACCTTC	CASSPRDMDGYTF
TRBJ2-3	.	.	TRBV7-9	TGTGCCAGCAGCTTAGAGGCCGGGGGTACAGATACGCAGTATTTT	CASSLEAGGTDTQYF
TRBJ2-5	TRBD1	.	TRBV25-1	TGTGCCAGCAGAAGAGGGGGCGGAGAGACCCAGTACTTC	CASRRGGGETQYF
TRBJ2-7	.	.	TRBV6-5	TGTGCCAGCAGTTATTCTGCCGGGTTCCCCTACGAGCAGTACTTC	CASSYSAGFPYEQYF
TRBJ2-2	.	.	TRBV7-9	TGTGCCAGCAGCTTAGCTAGTGTGACCGGGGAGCTGTTTTTT	CASSLASVTGELFF
TRBJ1-1	.	.	TRBV12-5	TGTGCTAGTGGTTTTTGCTCAAGGATTGACCTCCGCATAGAGAAGGGGACTGAAGCTTTCTTT	CASGFCSRIDLRIEKGTEAFF
TRBJ1-1	TRBD1	once	TRBV27	TGTGCCAGCAGTTTATTACAGGGGGCGCGTGGGTTGAACACTGAAGCTTTCTTT	CASSLLQGARGLNTEAFF
TRBJ2-7	TRBD2	.	TRBV19	TGTGCCAGTAGTATAGGGACTAGCGGTTCGAGCTCCTACGAGCAGTACTTC	CASSIGTSGSSSYEQYF
TRBJ2-7	TRBD1	.	TRBV29-1	TGCAGCGTGGAGAACAGGGGGCTCGAGTACTTC	CSVENRGLEYF
TRBJ2-7	TRBD2	.	TRBV6-1	TGTGCCAGCAGTGAGACTAGCGACTCCTACGAGCAGTACTTC	CASSETSDSYEQYF
TRBJ2-3	.	.	TRBV28	TGTGCCAGCGAGGGTGAGGGAAGGCTGACAGATACGCAGTATTTT	CASEGEGRLTDTQYF
TRBJ1-3	.	.	TRBV4-1	TGCGCCAGCAGCCAGGCCAGGGGAAACACCATATATTTT	CASSQARGNTIYF
TRBJ2-7	.	.	TRBV28	TGTGCCAGCAGTCAGGGGATGCTGGGCGAGCAGTACTTC	CASSQGMLGEQYF
TRBJ2-5	TRBD2	.	TRBV5-6	TGTGCCAGCAGCGGGATGACTAGCTGGGACGTCGAGACCCAGTACTTC	CASSGMTSWDVETQYF
TRBJ1-5	.	.	TRBV25-1	TGTGCCAGCAGTGGTAGAAATAGCAATCAGCCCCAGCATTTT	CASSGRNSNQPQHF
TRBJ2-7	TRBD1	.	TRBV6-1	TGTGCCAGCAGTGACTCGGGACAGGGTTCCTACGAGCAGTACTTC	CASSDSGQGSYEQYF
TRBJ2-4	.	.	TRBV5-6	TGTGCCAGCCGTCGGGTAGCCAAAAACATTCAGTACTTC	CASRRVAKNIQYF
TRBJ1-1	.	.	TRBV20-1	TGCAGGACTACCGGGGGAAAGGAAGCTTTCTTT	CRTTGGKEAFF
TRBJ2-7	.	.	TRBV7-6	TGTGCCAGCAGCTTAGCTGGAGCTAACGACGAGCAGTACTTC	CASSLAGANDEQYF
TRBJ1-5	.	.	TRBV18	TGTGCCAGCTCACCGAGCGCGCCAGGGGTTCAGCCCCAGCATTTT	CASSPSAPGVQPQHF
TRBJ2-7	.	.	TRBV6-1	TGTGCCAGCATATCAGACAGCTACGAGCAGTACTTC	CASISDSYEQYF
TRBJ2-7	TRBD1	.	TRBV29-1	TGCAGCATTGGACAGGGGTCCTACGAGCAGTACTTC	CSIGQGSYEQYF
TRBJ1-5	.	.	TRBV21-1	TGTGCCAGCAGCAGTCAGGGGCCATATAGCAATCAGCCCCAGCATTTT	CASSSQGPYSNQPQHF
TRBJ1-2	.	.	TRBV6-5	TGTGCCAGCAGGAAAGACAGAAATTATGGCTACACCTTC	CASRKDRNYGYTF
TRBJ2-3	.	.	TRBV27	TGTGCCAGCAGTTTAACGGGAGCAGATACGCAGTATTTT	CASSLTGADTQYF
TRBJ1-5	TRBD1	.	TRBV5-1	TGCGCCAGCAGCTTAGGGACAGGGGAGTTTCAGCCCCAGCATTTT	CASSLGTGEFQPQHF
TRBJ2-3	.	.	TRBV15	TGTGCCACCAGAACACTAGACCGCACAGATACGCAGTATTTT	CATRTLDRTDTQYF
TRBJ2-1	.	.	TRBV5-3	TGTGCCAGAAGCGTACAGGGCAGGCCTGAGCAGTTCTTC	CARSVQGRPEQFF
TRBJ1-2	TRBD1	once	TRBV27	TGTGCCAGCAGTACGGACAGGGATGCGTTTGGCTACACCTTC	CASSTDRDAFGYTF
TRBJ2-3	.	.	TRBV28	TGTGCCAGCAGTTGGGAGGTCCCCACAGATACGCAGTATTTT	CASSWEVPTDTQYF
TRBJ2-2	.	few	TRBV28	TGTGCCAGCAGTTTCCTCACCGGGGAGCTGTTTTTT	CASSFLTGELFF
TRBJ1-1	.	medium-sized	TRBV5-1	TGCGCCAGCAGCCCCCAGGGTAACACTGAAGCTTTCTTT	CASSPQGNTEAFF
TRBJ2-3	.	.	TRBV6-1	TGTGCCAGCAGTGAATCGTGGGGCGGAAACACAGATACGCAGTATTTT	CASSESWGGNTDTQYF
TRBJ2-3	TRBD1	.	TRBV29-1	TGCAGCGTTGAAGATGAGGACAGGGTTTTGGATACGCAGTATTTT	CSVEDEDRVLDTQYF
TRBJ2-1	.	once	TRBV6-6	TGTGCCAGCACCCCGGAGGGGGGGCTCTACAATGAGCAGTTCTTC	CASTPEGGLYNEQFF
TRBJ2-6	.	.	TRBV7-3	TGTGCCAGCAGCCCTGAGGCCTCTGGGGCCAACGTCCTGACTTTC	CASSPEASGANVLTF
TRBJ2-5	TRBD2	.	TRBV5-1	TGCGCCAGCAGCTTGTGGGATAGCGGGAGGCCCGAAGAGACCCAGTACTTC	CASSLWDSGRPEETQYF
TRBJ2-7	TRBD1	few	TRBV11-2	TGTGCCAGCAGCCCCAGACAGGGAAGAGTAAGAGAGTACGAGCAGTACTTC	CASSPRQGRVREYEQYF
TRBJ2-7	TRBD1	.	TRBV27	TGTGCCAGCAGAGAACAGGGGGTTCTCTACGAGCAGTACTTC	CASREQGVLYEQYF
TRBJ2-1	TRBD2	.	TRBV5-1	TGCGCCAGCAGCTTTACTAGCGGCTCCTACAATGAGCAGTTCTTC	CASSFTSGSYNEQFF
TRBJ1-4	TRBD1	.	TRBV2	TGTGCCAGCAGCGACAGGGAGAGGAATGAAAAACTGTTTTTT	CASSDRERNEKLFF
TRBJ2-5	.	.	TRBV6-1	TGTGCCAGCAGTGGGCCCAGGGTCCGAGAGACCCAGTACTTC	CASSGPRVRETQYF
TRBJ2-3	.	.	TRBV9	TGTGCCAGCAGCGCTAAGGGGACGCAGTATTTT	CASSAKGTQYF
TRBJ2-3	TRBD1	.	TRBV6-1	TGTGCCAGCAGCCTACAGGGGGCCACAGATACGCAGTATTTT	CASSLQGATDTQYF
TRBJ2-7	TRBD2	.	TRBV10-3	TGTGCCATCGCGACGGGAGGGTCTGTGGGCGAGCAGTACTTC	CAIATGGSVGEQYF
TRBJ1-1	.	.	TRBV6-1	TGTGCCAGCAGTGTGGCCTTGACAGAGAACACTGAAGCTTTCTTT	CASSVALTENTEAFF
TRBJ2-7	.	once	TRBV6-1	TGTGCCAGCAGGCAGGGATATAGCTCCTACGAGCAGTACTTC	CASRQGYSSYEQYF
TRBJ2-7	TRBD2	.	TRBV28	TGTGCCAGCAGTTCCCCAAGCGGGGACTATCAGTCGTACGAGCAGTACTTC	CASSSPSGDYQSYEQYF
TRBJ2-3	.	.	TRBV5-4	TGTGCCAGCAGCACTGGTGGGACATACCAAGATACGCAGTATTTT	CASSTGGTYQDTQYF
TRBJ1-1	TRBD1	.	TRBV4-2	TGTGCCAGCAGCCACGAGACAGGGTTGTGGACTGAAGCTTTCTTT	CASSHETGLWTEAFF
TRBJ1-3	.	.	TRBV19	TGTGCCAGTAACGCAGCTACGGGGACCATATATTTT	CASNAATGTIYF
TRBJ2-7	.	.	TRBV2	TGTGCCAGCAGTGGGCAGGTCAACTCCTACGAGCAGTACTTC	CASSGQVNSYEQYF
TRBJ1-5	.	.	TRBV18	TGTGCCAGCTCACTTCAGGGTTATAACAATCAGCCCCAGCATTTT	CASSLQGYNNQPQHF